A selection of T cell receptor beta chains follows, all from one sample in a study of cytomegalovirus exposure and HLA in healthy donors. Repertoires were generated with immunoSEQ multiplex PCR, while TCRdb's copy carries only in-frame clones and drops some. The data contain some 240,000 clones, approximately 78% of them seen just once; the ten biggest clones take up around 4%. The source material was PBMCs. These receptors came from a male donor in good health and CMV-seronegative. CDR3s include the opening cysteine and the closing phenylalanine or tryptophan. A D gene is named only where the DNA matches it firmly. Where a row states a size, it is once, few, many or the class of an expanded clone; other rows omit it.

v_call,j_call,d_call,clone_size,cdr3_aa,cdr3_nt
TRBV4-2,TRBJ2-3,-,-,CASSQERLAWTGTDTQYF,TGTGCCAGCAGCCAAGAACGTCTAGCGTGGACGGGTACAGATACGCAGTATTTT
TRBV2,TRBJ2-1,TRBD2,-,CASKGLAGGEQFF,TGTGCCAGCAAAGGACTAGCCGGGGGCGAGCAGTTCTTC
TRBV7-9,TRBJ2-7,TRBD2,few,CASSANFWSGTLREQYF,TGTGCCAGCAGCGCAAATTTTTGGAGCGGGACCCTGCGCGAGCAGTACTTC
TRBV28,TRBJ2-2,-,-,CASSGPRGIGNTGELFF,TGTGCCAGCAGCGGACCGAGAGGGATTGGTAACACCGGGGAGCTGTTTTTT
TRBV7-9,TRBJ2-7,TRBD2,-,CSSSLELASPNEQYF,TGTTCCAGCAGCTTAGAACTAGCGTCGCCTAACGAGCAGTACTTC
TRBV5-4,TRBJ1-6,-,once,CASSFGWGDNSPLHF,TGTGCCAGCAGCTTTGGCTGGGGGGATAATTCACCCCTCCACTTT
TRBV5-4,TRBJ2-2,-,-,CASSLGGSALSGELFF,TGTGCCAGCAGCTTGGGTGGGAGCGCGCTGTCCGGGGAGCTGTTTTTT
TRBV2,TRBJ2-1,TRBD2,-,CASTRLAGSYNEQFF,TGTGCCAGCACCAGACTAGCGGGCTCCTACAATGAGCAGTTCTTC
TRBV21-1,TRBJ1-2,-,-,CASSIGVGYTF,TGTGCCAGCAGCATAGGGGTGGGCTACACCTTC
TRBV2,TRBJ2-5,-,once,CASSGITGTGETQYF,TGTGCCAGCAGTGGAATCACAGGGACGGGAGAGACCCAGTACTTC
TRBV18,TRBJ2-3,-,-,CASSPTWGQTDTQYF,TGTGCCAGCTCCCCTACGTGGGGACAAACAGATACGCAGTATTTT
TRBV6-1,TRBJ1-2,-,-,CASSEALRGLYGYTF,TGTGCCAGCAGTGAAGCGCTTCGAGGACTCTATGGCTACACCTTC
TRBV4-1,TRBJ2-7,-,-,CASSPLELETVTYEQYF,TGCGCCAGCAGCCCACTTGAACTCGAGACAGTTACCTACGAGCAGTACTTC
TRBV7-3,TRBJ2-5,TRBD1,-,CASSLTPGGGGETQYF,TGTGCCAGCAGCTTAACCCCAGGGGGCGGAGGAGAGACCCAGTACTTC
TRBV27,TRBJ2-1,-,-,CASSPLFEDSNEQFF,TGTGCCAGCAGCCCTCTCTTTGAGGATTCCAATGAGCAGTTCTTC
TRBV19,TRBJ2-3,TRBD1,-,CASSPQGANTDTQYF,TGTGCCAGTAGCCCACAGGGGGCTAATACAGATACGCAGTATTTT
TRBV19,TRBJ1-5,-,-,CASRLDSNSNQPQHF,TGTGCCAGTAGACTGGACAGCAATAGCAATCAGCCCCAGCATTTT
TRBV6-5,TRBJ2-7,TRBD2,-,CASRVSGRGYEQYF,TGTGCCAGCAGAGTTAGCGGGAGGGGCTACGAGCAGTACTTC
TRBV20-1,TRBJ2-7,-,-,CSVGGEQYF,TGCAGTGTTGGCGGCGAGCAGTACTTC
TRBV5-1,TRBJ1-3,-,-,CASSPRSGNTIYF,TGCGCCAGCAGTCCGCGGTCTGGAAACACCATATATTTT
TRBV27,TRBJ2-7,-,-,CASSLVAAAYEQYF,TGTGCCAGCAGTTTAGTAGCGGCCGCCTACGAGCAGTACTTC
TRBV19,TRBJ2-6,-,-,CASSIASANVLTF,TGTGCCAGTAGTATAGCCTCGGCCAACGTCCTGACTTTC
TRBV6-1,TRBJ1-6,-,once,CASNPRGPSPLHF,TGTGCCAGCAACCCCAGAGGGCCATCACCCCTCCACTTT
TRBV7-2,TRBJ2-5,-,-,CASSLGGLVSETQYF,TGTGCCAGCAGCTTAGGAGGGTTAGTGAGTGAGACCCAGTACTTC
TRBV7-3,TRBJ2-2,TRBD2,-,CASSTLAGANTGELFF,TGTGCCAGCAGCACGCTAGCGGGAGCGAACACCGGGGAGCTGTTTTTT
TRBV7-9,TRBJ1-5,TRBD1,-,CASSSQGQWQPQHF,TGTGCCAGCAGCTCACAGGGGCAGTGGCAGCCCCAGCATTTT
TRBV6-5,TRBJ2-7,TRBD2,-,CASSYGLAGADEQYF,TGTGCCAGCAGTTACGGGCTAGCGGGAGCAGACGAGCAGTACTTC
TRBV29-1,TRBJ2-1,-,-,CSVSTVGAGYEQFF,TGCAGCGTTAGCACGGTTGGGGCTGGGTATGAGCAGTTCTTC
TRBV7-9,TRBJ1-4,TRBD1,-,CASSLGQGGEKLFF,TGTGCCAGCAGTTTGGGACAGGGGGGAGAAAAACTGTTTTTT
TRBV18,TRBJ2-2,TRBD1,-,CASSPIGGNAGELFF,TGTGCCAGCTCACCAATAGGGGGCAACGCCGGGGAGCTGTTTTTT
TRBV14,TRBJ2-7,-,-,CASSQSGTLYEQYF,TGTGCCAGCAGCCAATCCGGGACACTCTACGAGCAGTACTTC
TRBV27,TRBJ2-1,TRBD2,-,CASSGLVGAHEQFF,TGTGCCAGCAGTGGACTAGTCGGGGCCCATGAGCAGTTCTTC
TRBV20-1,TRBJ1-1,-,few,CSASGVAEAFF,TGCAGTGCTTCAGGGGTCGCTGAAGCTTTCTTT
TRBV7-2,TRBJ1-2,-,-,CASSPRAGAYGYTF,TGTGCCAGCAGCCCCAGGGCGGGGGCCTATGGCTACACCTTC
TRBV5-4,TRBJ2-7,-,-,CASSPRGGTVYAEQYF,TGTGCCAGCAGCCCCCGAGGGGGGACAGTTTATGCCGAGCAGTACTTC
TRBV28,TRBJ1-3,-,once,CASITGNTIYF,TGTGCCAGCATAACTGGAAACACCATATATTTT
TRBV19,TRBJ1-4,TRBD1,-,CASSMTGVSEKLFF,TGTGCCAGTAGTATGACAGGGGTTTCGGAAAAACTGTTTTTT
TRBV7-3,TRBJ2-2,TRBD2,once,CASSLEGGSVTGELFF,TGTGCCAGCAGCTTAGAGGGCGGGAGTGTCACCGGGGAGCTGTTTTTT
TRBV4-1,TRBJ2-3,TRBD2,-,CASSQRAGGRADTQYF,TGCGCCAGCAGCCAAAGGGCGGGGGGGCGCGCAGATACGCAGTATTTT
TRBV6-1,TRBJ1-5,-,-,CASSDEEGRYQPQHF,TGTGCCAGCAGTGACGAAGAGGGCCGGTATCAGCCCCAGCATTTT
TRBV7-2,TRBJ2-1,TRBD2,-,CASSSYQLAGSYNEQFF,TGTGCCAGCAGCTCATACCAACTAGCGGGAAGCTACAATGAGCAGTTCTTC
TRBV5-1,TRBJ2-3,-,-,CASSPQGNTQYF,TGCGCCAGCAGCCCGCAGGGAAATACGCAGTATTTT
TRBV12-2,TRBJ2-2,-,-,CASRPKDRGVSGELFF,TGTGCAAGTCGGCCTAAAGACAGGGGGGTATCCGGGGAGCTGTTTTTT
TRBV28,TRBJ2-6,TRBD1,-,CASSSPRTGAKPSGANVLTF,TGTGCCAGCAGTAGCCCCCGGACAGGGGCGAAACCCTCTGGGGCCAACGTCCTGACTTTC
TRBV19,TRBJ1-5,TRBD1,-,CASSIGRGLGQPQHF,TGTGCCAGTAGTATAGGCAGGGGGCTTGGTCAGCCCCAGCATTTT
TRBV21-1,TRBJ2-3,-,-,CASSKATRLAASTDTQYF,TGTGCCAGCAGCAAAGCCACAAGGCTAGCGGCTAGCACAGATACGCAGTATTTT
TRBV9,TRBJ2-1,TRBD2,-,CASSVASTSHEQFF,TGTGCCAGCAGCGTAGCGTCGACTAGCCATGAGCAGTTCTTC
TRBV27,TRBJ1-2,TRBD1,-,CASTRQGLEGGYTF,TGTGCCAGCACACGACAGGGCCTCGAGGGTGGCTACACCTTC
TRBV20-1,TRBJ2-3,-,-,CSAESMDTQYF,TGCAGTGCCGAGAGCATGGATACGCAGTATTTT
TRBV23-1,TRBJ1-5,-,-,CASSHSLYSNQPQHF,TGCGCCAGCAGTCATAGTCTGTATAGCAATCAGCCCCAGCATTTT
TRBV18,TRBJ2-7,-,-,CASSTRRRSQSYYEQYF,TGTGCCAGCTCCACGCGCCGGAGGTCTCAATCCTACTACGAGCAGTACTTC
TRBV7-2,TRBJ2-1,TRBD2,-,CASSLVAGGSYNEQFF,TGTGCCAGCAGCTTAGTGGCGGGAGGGTCCTACAATGAGCAGTTCTTC
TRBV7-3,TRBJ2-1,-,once,CASSSLGGPAVGEQFF,TGTGCCAGCAGCTCCCTCGGAGGGCCCGCGGTCGGTGAGCAGTTCTTC
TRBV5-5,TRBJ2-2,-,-,CASSGHTNTGELFF,TGTGCCAGCAGCGGGCACACGAACACCGGGGAGCTGTTTTTT